The following is a TCR beta chain sequence with its context. The target antigen is unknown. Measured with immunoSEQ multiplex PCR; TCRdb has only the in-frame clones, and not every one. The sample carries 30,000 to 40,000 clones, roughly 85% recorded once. Germline V CDR1 and CDR2: ENHRY, SYGVKD. The CDR3 totals 14 residues. V lost 0 bases, J lost 2 bases, and 8 bases lay in between. This sample is drawn from a study of radiotherapy plus CTLA-4 blockade in lung cancer. Study-wide findings and caveats: Reportedly, early blood T cell clone dynamics best predicted response, with interferon-beta.

The starting material was peripheral blood, obtained from a patient treated with radiotherapy plus ipilimumab. The chain uses TRBV10-3 and TRBJ2-7; D remains unclear. This TCR was sampled from a human donor with non-small cell lung cancer who had stable disease on radiotherapy plus ipilimumab. The CDR3 nucleotides read TGTGCCATCAGTGAGTCGAGAGGTGCCTACGAGCAGTACTTC. This encodes CAISESRGAYEQYF.